The source of this TCR beta chain is a study of T cell responses to AZD1222 COVID-19 vaccine. V was clipped by 5 bases and J by 0 bases, with 3 bases between them. This CDR3 is 12 amino acids long. The data were produced by immunoSEQ multiplex PCR, yet TCRdb's version contains in-frame clones alone and is incomplete. This sample yields roughly 120,000 clones, of which almost 95% are seen a single time; roughly 1.4% belongs to the top ten. The study, taken as a whole, reports: Possibly, clonal diversity was underestimated; donors were largely white British and included more females. Repertoire samples came only from after the peak T cell response. Baseline serostatus was positive in only 5 to 7 AZD1222 recipients.

For this clone: What it binds is not known.

The V gene is TRBV12-3 or TRBV12-4, the J gene TRBJ2-3; unclear D gene. This TCR was sampled from an adult who received the AZD1222 COVID-19 vaccine. The sample consisted of peripheral blood, taken 28 days after the second AZD1222 dose. DNA of the CDR3: TGTGCCAGCAGTCTAAGCACAGATACGCAGTATTTT. Protein sequence: CASSLSTDTQYF.